Listed below are T cell receptor beta chains from one sample, sequenced in a study of cytomegalovirus exposure and HLA in healthy donors. Here immunoSEQ multiplex PCR was the method, and the copy in TCRdb shows in-frame clones only, minus some. The data contain 130,000 or so clones, about 91% of them singletons. Material: PBMCs. The receptors here all came from a woman between 18 and 30 years old in good health and CMV-seronegative. The CDR3 runs from the conserved cysteine through the conserved F or W. D genes are given only for firm matches. Clone size, where shown, is once, few, many, or a class for clones that have expanded.

>-|TRBJ1-6|-|TRBV4-1
CASSQENRVGNSPLHF
TGCGCCAGCAGCCAGGAAAACAGGGTAGGCAATTCACCCCTCCACTTT
>-|TRBJ2-7|-|TRBV11-2
CASSKHFDSYEQYF
TGTGCCAGCAGCAAACACTTCGACAGTTACGAGCAGTACTTC
>TRBD2|TRBJ2-1|-|TRBV5-6
CASSFWAGGPNEQFF
TGTGCCAGCAGCTTTTGGGCGGGGGGACCCAATGAGCAGTTCTTC
>TRBD2|TRBJ2-1|-|TRBV4-1
CASSQERGTRSSWERFF
TGCGCCAGCAGCCAAGAAAGAGGGACTAGGTCTTCATGGGAGCGGTTCTTC
>TRBD2|TRBJ2-1|-|TRBV5-4
CASSPTSGGLYEQFF
TGTGCCAGCAGCCCAACTAGCGGGGGGTTGTATGAGCAGTTCTTC
>-|TRBJ2-1|-|TRBV28
CASSSVPGVPGNEQFF
TGTGCCAGCAGTTCTGTACCGGGGGTCCCGGGCAATGAGCAGTTCTTC
>TRBD1|TRBJ1-2|-|TRBV15
CATSRDRGSSSGYTF
TGTGCCACCAGCAGAGACAGGGGGAGTTCCAGTGGCTACACCTTC
>-|TRBJ1-5|-|TRBV18
CASLKSGTGGRRDQPQHF
TGTGCCAGCCTAAAGTCTGGAACCGGGGGGCGCAGAGATCAGCCCCAGCATTTT
>TRBD2|TRBJ2-3|once|TRBV7-7
CASSVGLAAGNTQYF
TGTGCTAGCAGCGTCGGACTAGCCGCCGGGAATACGCAGTATTTT
>TRBD1|TRBJ1-5|-|TRBV19
CASSIDRAGGQPQHF
TGTGCCAGTAGTATAGATCGGGCAGGGGGTCAGCCCCAGCATTTT
>TRBD1|TRBJ1-1|-|TRBV5-1
CASSWDRGTEAFF
TGCGCCAGCAGCTGGGACAGGGGCACTGAAGCTTTCTTT
>-|TRBJ1-4|-|TRBV19
CASAAYGVTNEKLFF
TGTGCCAGTGCCGCTTACGGTGTAACTAATGAAAAACTGTTTTTT
>-|TRBJ2-7|-|TRBV10-3
CAISDPGPGLMSYEQYF
TGTGCCATCAGTGACCCTGGACCAGGGCTCATGTCCTACGAGCAGTACTTC
>-|TRBJ2-4|-|TRBV7-2
CASSLVGDIQYF
TGTGCCAGCAGCTTAGTAGGGGACATTCAGTACTTC
>-|TRBJ1-3|-|TRBV19
CASSKENYSGNTIYF
TGTGCCAGTAGTAAGGAAAACTACTCTGGAAACACCATATATTTT
>TRBD1|TRBJ1-5|-|TRBV7-9
CASSSESGGTQPQHF
TGTGCCAGCAGCTCGGAGTCAGGGGGTACGCAGCCCCAGCATTTT
>TRBD2|TRBJ2-5|-|TRBV11-2
CASSSLAGGHPSETQYF
TGTGCCAGCAGCTCCCTAGCGGGGGGGCACCCTTCGGAGACCCAGTACTTC